This TCR beta chain was obtained from a study of shared clonotypes between healthy human individuals. Germline CDR1 is SGHRS and CDR2 is YFSETQ. The CDR3 has 15 residues. V lost 0 bases and J 3 bases, leaving 12 bases between the germline ends. Profiling relied on immunoSEQ multiplex PCR, and the TCRdb table lists in-frame clones only, not all of them. The sample includes some 1,400,000 clones, around 97% of them seen just once. The clonotype originates from a man aged 25-40 years in good health. Sequenced material: naive CD4+ T cells sorted from blood. Subset in this sample: CD45RA+ positively selected. The J gene is TRBJ1-1, the V gene TRBV5-1; possible D gene TRBD1, 6 bases. CDR3 region: CASSLARTDYTEAFF. For the CDR3, the DNA is TGCGCCAGCAGCTTGGCCCGGACAGACTACACTGAAGCTTTCTTT. Filled out from reference TRBV5-1 and TRBJ1-1, the complete variable domain reads KAGVTQTPRYLIKTRGQQVTLSCSPISGHRSVSWYQQTPGQGLQFLFEYFSETQRNKGNFPGRFSGRQFSNSRSEMNVSTLELGDSALYLCASSLARTDYTEAFFGQGTRLTVV.